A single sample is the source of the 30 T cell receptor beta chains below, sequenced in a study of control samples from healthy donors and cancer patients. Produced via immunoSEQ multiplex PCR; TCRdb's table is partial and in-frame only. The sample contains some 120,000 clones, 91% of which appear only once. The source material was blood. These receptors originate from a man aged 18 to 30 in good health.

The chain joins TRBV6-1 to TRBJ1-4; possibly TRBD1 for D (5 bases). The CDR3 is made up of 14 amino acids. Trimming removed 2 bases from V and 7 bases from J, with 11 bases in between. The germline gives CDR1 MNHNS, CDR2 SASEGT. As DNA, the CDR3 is TGTGCCAGCAGTGAATGGGGGTTGGGTGAAAAACTGTTTTTT. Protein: CASSEWGLGEKLFF.

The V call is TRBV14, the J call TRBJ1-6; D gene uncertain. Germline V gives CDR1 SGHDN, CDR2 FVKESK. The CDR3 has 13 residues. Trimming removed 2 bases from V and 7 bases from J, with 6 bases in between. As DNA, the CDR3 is TGTGCCAGCAGCCAACACGGCAATTCACCCCTCCACTTT. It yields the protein CASSQHGNSPLHF.

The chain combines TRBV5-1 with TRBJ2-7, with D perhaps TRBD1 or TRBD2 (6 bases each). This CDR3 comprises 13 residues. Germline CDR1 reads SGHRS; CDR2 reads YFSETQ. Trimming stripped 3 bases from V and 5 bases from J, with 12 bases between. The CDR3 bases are TGCGCCAGCAGCTGGGGGGCAGGAAACGAGCAGTACTTC. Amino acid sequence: CASSWGAGNEQYF.

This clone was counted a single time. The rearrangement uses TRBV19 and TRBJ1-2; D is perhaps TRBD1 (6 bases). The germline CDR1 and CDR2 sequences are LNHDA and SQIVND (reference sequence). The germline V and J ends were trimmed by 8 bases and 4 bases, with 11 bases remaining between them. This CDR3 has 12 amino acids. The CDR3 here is CASSRGGYGYTF. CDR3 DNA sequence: TGTGCCAGTTCCAGGGGCGGCTATGGCTACACCTTC.

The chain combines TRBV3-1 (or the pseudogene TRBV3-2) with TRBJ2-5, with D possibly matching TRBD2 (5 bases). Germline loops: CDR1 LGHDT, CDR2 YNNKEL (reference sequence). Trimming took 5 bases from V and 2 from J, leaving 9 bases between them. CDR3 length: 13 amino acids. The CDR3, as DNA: TGTGCCAGCAGCTATCGGGAACAAGAGACCCAGTACTTC. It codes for CASSYREQETQYF.

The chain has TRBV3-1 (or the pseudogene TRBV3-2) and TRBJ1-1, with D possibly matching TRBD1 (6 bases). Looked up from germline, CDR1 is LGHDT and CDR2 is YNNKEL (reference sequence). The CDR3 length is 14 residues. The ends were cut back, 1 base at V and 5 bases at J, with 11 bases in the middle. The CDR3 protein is CASSQAGGGTEAFF. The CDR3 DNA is TGTGCCAGCAGCCAAGCGGGGGGCGGAACTGAAGCTTTCTTT.

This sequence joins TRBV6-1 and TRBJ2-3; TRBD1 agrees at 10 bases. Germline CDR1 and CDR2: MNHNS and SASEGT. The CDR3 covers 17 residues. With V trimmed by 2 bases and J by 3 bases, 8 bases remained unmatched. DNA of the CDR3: TGTGCCAGCAGTGAAAGGCGACAGGGGGCAGTGACAGATACGCAGTATTTT. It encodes CASSERRQGAVTDTQYF.

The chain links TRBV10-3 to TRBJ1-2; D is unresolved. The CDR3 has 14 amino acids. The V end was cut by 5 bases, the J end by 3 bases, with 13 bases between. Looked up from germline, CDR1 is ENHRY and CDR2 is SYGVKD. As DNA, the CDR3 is TGTGCCATCAGTAATATACCGGGAGACTATGGCTACACCTTC. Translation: CAISNIPGDYGYTF.

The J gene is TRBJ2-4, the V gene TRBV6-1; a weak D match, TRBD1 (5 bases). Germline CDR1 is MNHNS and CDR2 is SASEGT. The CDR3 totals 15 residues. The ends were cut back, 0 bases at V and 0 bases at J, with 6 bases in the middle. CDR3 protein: CASSEARGAKNIQYF. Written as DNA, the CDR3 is TGTGCCAGCAGTGAAGCAAGGGGAGCCAAAAACATTCAGTACTTC.

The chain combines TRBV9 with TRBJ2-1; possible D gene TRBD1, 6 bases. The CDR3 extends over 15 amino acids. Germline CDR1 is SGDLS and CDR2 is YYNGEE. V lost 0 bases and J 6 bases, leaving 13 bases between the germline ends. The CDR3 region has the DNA TGTGCCAGCAGCGTAGAGGGGGATTGGGGCAATGAGCAGTTCTTC. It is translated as CASSVEGDWGNEQFF. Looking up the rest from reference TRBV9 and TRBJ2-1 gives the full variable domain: DSGVTQTPKHLITATGQRVTLRCSPRSGDLSVYWYQQSLDQGLQFLIQYYNGEERAKGNILERFSAQQFPDLHSELNLSSLELGDSALYFCASSVEGDWGNEQFFGPGTRLTVL.

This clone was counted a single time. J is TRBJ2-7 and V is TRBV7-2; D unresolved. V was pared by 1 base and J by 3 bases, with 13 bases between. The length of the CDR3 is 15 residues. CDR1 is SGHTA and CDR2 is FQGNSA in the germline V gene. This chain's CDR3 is CASSLGARGIYEQYF. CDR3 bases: TGTGCCAGCAGCTTAGGCGCCAGAGGCATCTACGAGCAGTACTTC.

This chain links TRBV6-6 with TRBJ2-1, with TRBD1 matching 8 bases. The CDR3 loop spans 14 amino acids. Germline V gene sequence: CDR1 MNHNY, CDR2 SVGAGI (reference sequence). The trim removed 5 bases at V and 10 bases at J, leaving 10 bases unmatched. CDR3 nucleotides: TGTGCCAGCAGTCCCCCAGGGGGCGAGGGGGAGCAGTTCTTC. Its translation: CASSPPGGEGEQFF.

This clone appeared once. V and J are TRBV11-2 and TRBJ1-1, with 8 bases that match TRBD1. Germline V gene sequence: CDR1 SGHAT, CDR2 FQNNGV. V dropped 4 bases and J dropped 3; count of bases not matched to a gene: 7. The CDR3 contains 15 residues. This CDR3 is CASSSSDRGDTEAFF. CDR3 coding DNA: TGTGCCAGCAGCTCATCAGACAGGGGAGACACTGAAGCTTTCTTT.

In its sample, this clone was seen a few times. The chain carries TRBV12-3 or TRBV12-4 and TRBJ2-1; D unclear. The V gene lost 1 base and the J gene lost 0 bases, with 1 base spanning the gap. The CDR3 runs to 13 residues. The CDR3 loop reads CASSLVSYNEQFF. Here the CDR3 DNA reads TGTGCCAGCAGTTTAGTCTCCTACAATGAGCAGTTCTTC.

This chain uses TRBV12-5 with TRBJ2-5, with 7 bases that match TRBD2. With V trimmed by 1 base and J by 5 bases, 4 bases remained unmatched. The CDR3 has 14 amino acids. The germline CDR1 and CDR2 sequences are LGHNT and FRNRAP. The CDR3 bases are TGTGCTAGTGGTTTGGGGAGCGGGGTGGAGACCCAGTACTTC. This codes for CASGLGSGVETQYF.

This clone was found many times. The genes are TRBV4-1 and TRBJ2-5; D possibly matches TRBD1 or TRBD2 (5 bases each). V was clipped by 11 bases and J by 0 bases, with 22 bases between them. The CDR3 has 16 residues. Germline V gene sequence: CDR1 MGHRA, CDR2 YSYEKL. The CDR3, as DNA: TGCGCCTCCGCGGGTGGGGCCGGGGTTAACCAAGAGACCCAGTACTTC. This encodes CASAGGAGVNQETQYF.

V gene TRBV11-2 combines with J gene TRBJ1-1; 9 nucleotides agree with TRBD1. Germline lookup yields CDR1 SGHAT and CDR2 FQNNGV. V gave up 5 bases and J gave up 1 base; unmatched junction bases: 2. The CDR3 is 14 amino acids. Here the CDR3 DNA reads TGTGCCAGCAGCCGGGACAGGGCGAACACTGAAGCTTTCTTT. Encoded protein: CASSRDRANTEAFF.

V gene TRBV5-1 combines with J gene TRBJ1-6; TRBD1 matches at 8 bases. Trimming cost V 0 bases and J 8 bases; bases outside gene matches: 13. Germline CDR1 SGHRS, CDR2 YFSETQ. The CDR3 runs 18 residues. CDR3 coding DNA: TGCGCCAGCAGCTTGGTTTCACCGGACAGGGTTTATGATTCACCCCTCCACTTT. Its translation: CASSLVSPDRVYDSPLHF. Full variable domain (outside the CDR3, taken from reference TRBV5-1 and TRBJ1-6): KAGVTQTPRYLIKTRGQQVTLSCSPISGHRSVSWYQQTPGQGLQFLFEYFSETQRNKGNFPGRFSGRQFSNSRSEMNVSTLELGDSALYLCASSLVSPDRVYDSPLHFGNGTRLTVT.

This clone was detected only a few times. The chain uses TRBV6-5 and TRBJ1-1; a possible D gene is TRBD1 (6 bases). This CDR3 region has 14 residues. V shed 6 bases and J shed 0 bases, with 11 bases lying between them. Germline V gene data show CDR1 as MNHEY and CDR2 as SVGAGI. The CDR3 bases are TGTGCCAGCAGGGAGGACAGTCTGAACACTGAAGCTTTCTTT. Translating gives CASREDSLNTEAFF.

The CDR3 here is CASSLSGIRGQPQHF. Written as DNA, the CDR3 is TGTGCCAGCAGCTTGTCGGGGATTAGGGGCCAGCCCCAGCATTTT. This chain connects TRBV5-6 to TRBJ1-5; the D gene is possibly TRBD1 (5 bases). Germline assignment: CDR1 SGHDT and CDR2 YYEEEE. The CDR3 is 15 amino acids. With 1 base removed from V and 7 bases from J, the gap between germline ends came to 15 bases.

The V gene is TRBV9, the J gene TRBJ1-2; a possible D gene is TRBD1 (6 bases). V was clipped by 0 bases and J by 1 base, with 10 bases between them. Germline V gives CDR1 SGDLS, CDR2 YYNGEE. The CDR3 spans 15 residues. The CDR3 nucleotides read TGTGCCAGCAGCGTAGGACAGGTCGATAACTATGGCTACACCTTC. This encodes CASSVGQVDNYGYTF.

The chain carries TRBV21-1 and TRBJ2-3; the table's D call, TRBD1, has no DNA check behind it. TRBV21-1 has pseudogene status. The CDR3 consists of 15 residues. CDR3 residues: CASSKGAGGTDTQYF. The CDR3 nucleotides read TGTGCCAGCAGCAAAGGGGCAGGTGGCACAGATACGCAGTATTTT.

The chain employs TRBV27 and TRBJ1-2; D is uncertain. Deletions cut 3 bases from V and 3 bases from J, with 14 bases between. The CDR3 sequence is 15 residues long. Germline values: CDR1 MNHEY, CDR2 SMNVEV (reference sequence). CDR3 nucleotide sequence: TGTGCCAGCAGTTTGGACTTTTCCGGGGACTATGGCTACACCTTC. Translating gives CASSLDFSGDYGYTF.

The CDR3 is CASSRTSETWSSYNEQFF. The CDR3 nucleotides are TGTGCCAGCAGTCGGACTAGCGAAACCTGGAGCTCCTACAATGAGCAGTTCTTC. The chain uses TRBV11-2 and TRBJ2-1, with 9 bases identical to TRBD2. CDR1 is SGHAT, CDR2 FQNNGV, per germline. V lost 6 bases and J lost 0; bases outside the gene matches: 12. This CDR3 spans 18 amino acids.

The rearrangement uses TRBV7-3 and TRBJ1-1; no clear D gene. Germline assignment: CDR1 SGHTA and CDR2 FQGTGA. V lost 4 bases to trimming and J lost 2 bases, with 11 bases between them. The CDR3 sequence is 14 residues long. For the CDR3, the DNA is TGTGCCAGCAGCTCTGTGCATCCCAACACTGAAGCTTTCTTT. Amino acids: CASSSVHPNTEAFF.

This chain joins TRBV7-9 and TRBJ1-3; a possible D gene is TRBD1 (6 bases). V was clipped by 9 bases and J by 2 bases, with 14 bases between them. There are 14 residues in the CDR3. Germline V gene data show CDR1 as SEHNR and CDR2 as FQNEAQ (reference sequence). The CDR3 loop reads CASTRQAPGNTIYF. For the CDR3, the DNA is TGTGCCAGTACCCGACAGGCTCCTGGAAACACCATATATTTT. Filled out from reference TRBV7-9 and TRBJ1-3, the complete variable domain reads DTGVSQNPRHKITKRGQNVTFRCDPISEHNRLYWYRQTLGQGPEFLTYFQNEAQLEKSRLLSDRFSAERPKGSFSTLEIQRTEQGDSAMYLCASTRQAPGNTIYFGEGSWLTVV.

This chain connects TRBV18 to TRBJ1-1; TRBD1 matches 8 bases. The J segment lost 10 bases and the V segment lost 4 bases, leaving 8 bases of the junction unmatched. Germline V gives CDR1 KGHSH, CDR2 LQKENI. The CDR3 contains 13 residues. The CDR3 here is CASSRDRPQGAFF. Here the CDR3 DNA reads TGTGCCAGCTCACGGGACAGGCCCCAGGGAGCTTTCTTT.

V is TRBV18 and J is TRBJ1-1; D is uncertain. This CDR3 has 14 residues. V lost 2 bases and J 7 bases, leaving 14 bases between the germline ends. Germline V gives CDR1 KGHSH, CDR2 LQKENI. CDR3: CASSPVVRRDEAFF. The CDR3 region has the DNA TGTGCCAGCTCACCAGTGGTCAGAAGAGATGAAGCTTTCTTT.

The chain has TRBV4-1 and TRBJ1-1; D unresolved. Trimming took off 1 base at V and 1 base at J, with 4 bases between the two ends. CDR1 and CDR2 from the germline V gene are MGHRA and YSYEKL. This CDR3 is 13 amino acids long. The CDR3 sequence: CASSQGRNTEAFF. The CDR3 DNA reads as TGCGCCAGCAGCCAAGGGAGGAACACTGAAGCTTTCTTT.

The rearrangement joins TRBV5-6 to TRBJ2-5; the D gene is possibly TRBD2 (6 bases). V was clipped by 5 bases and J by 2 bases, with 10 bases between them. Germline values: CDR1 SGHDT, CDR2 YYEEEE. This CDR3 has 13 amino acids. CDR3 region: CASSLGTQETQYF. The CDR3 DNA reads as TGTGCCAGCAGTTTAGGGACTCAAGAGACCCAGTACTTC. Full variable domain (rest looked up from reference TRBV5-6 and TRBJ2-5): DAGVTQSPTHLIKTRGQQVTLRCSPKSGHDTVSWYQQALGQGPQFIFQYYEEEERQRGNFPDRFSGHQFPNYSSELNVNALLLGDSALYLCASSLGTQETQYFGPGTRLLVL.